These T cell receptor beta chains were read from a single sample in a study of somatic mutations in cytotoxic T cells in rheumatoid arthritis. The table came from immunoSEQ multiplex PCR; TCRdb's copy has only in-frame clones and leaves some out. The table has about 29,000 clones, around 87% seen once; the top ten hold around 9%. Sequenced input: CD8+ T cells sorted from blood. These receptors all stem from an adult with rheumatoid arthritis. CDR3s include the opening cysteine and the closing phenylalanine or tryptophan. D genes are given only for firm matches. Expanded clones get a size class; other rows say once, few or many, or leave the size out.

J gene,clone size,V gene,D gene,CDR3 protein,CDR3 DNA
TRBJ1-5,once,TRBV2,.,CASSEAGGSNQPQHF,TGTGCCAGCAGTGAAGCCGGAGGATCCAATCAGCCCCAGCATTTT
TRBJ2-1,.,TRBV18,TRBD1,CASSPPGQVYNEQFF,TGTGCCAGCTCACCACCGGGACAGGTTTACAATGAGCAGTTCTTC
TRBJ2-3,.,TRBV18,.,CASPHPVTDTQYF,TGTGCCAGCCCCCATCCGGTCACAGATACGCAGTATTTT
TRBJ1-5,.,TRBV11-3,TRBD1,CASSTGQDGNQPQHF,TGTGCCAGCAGCACGGGACAGGATGGCAATCAGCCCCAGCATTTT
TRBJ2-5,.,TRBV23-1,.,CASSHRETQYF,TGCGCCAGCAGTCATCGAGAGACCCAGTACTTC
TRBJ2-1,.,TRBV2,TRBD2,CASRETSGSSYNEQFF,TGTGCCAGCAGGGAGACTAGCGGAAGCTCCTACAATGAGCAGTTCTTC
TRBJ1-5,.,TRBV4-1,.,CASSQGETGQPQHF,TGCGCCAGCAGCCAAGGGGAGACCGGGCAGCCCCAGCATTTT
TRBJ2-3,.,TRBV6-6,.,CASSYWNTDTQYF,TGTGCCAGCAGTTACTGGAACACAGATACGCAGTATTTT
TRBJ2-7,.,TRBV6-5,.,CASSEDTYEQYF,TGTGCCAGCAGCGAAGACACCTACGAGCAGTACTTC
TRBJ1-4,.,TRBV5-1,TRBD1,CASSYDRGDEKLFF,TGCGCCAGCAGTTATGACAGGGGGGATGAAAAACTGTTTTTT
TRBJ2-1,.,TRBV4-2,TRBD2,CASSQGVAGPSYNEQFF,TGTGCCAGCAGCCAAGGCGTAGCGGGGCCTTCCTACAATGAGCAGTTCTTC
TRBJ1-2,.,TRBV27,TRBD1,CASSFDRDRGRYGYTF,TGTGCCAGCAGTTTTGACCGGGACAGGGGGCGATATGGCTACACCTTC
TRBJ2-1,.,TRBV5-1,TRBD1,CASSPTGGYNEQFF,TGCGCCAGCAGCCCAACAGGGGGGTACAATGAGCAGTTCTTC
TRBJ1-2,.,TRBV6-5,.,CASSPTHPANGYTF,TGTGCCAGCAGCCCCACCCATCCAGCGAATGGCTACACCTTC
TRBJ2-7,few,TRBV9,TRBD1,CASSMGQGSYEQYF,TGTGCCAGCAGCATGGGACAGGGCTCCTACGAGCAGTACTTC
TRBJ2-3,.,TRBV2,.,CASSSRVRVPDTQYF,TGTGCCAGCAGCTCAAGGGTCCGAGTCCCAGATACGCAGTATTTT
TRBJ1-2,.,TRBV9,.,CASSATGTSYGYTF,TGTGCCAGCAGCGCTACCGGGACTAGCTATGGCTACACCTTC
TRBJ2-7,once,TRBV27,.,CASSSLASAAYEQYF,TGTGCCAGCAGTTCCCTCGCTAGCGCCGCCTACGAGCAGTACTTC
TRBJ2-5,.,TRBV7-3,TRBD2,CASSLSAGGLETQYF,TGTGCCAGCAGCTTATCGGCGGGGGGGCTGGAGACCCAGTACTTC
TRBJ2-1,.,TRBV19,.,CASRGIGLYRGEQFF,TGTGCCAGTAGAGGGATTGGTCTTTATAGGGGTGAGCAGTTCTTC
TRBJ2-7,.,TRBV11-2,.,CASSLSPAGNEQYF,TGTGCCAGCAGCTTAAGTCCGGCCGGGAACGAGCAGTACTTC
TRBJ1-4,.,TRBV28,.,CASTRDNTEKLFF,TGTGCCAGCACCCGGGACAACACCGAAAAACTGTTTTTT
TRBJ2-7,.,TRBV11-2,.,CASSLPGGPLYEQYF,TGTGCCAGCAGTCTTCCCGGGGGACCTCTTTACGAGCAGTACTTC
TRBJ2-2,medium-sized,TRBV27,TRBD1,CASSWTGGVPGELFF,TGTGCCAGCAGCTGGACAGGGGGTGTCCCCGGGGAGCTGTTTTTT
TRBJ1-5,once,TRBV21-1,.,CASSKEVIEGGNQPQHF,TGTGCCAGCAGCAAAGAAGTAATCGAGGGGGGCAATCAGCCCCAGCATTTT
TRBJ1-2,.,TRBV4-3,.,CASSQDTGNYGYTF,TGCGCCAGCAGCCAAGATACGGGTAACTATGGCTACACCTTC
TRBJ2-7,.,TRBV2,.,CASSEALRYEQYF,TGTGCCAGCAGTGAAGCGCTCAGGTACGAGCAGTACTTC
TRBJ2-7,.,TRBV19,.,CASSIGPPDGFYEQYF,TGTGCCAGTAGTATCGGACCACCTGATGGGTTTTACGAGCAGTACTTC
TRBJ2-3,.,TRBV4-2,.,CASSQVLRRETDTQYF,TGTGCCAGCAGCCAAGTATTAAGGCGGGAAACAGATACGCAGTATTTT
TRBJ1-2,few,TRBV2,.,CASSDEIEREVAGYTF,TGTGCCAGCAGTGATGAAATTGAGAGGGAGGTTGCTGGCTACACCTTC
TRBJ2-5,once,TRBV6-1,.,CASSEAWTTQETQYF,TGTGCCAGCAGTGAAGCTTGGACAACACAAGAGACCCAGTACTTC
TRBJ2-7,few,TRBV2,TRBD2,CASSEAGLVSEQYF,TGTGCCAGCAGTGAGGCCGGACTAGTCTCCGAGCAGTACTTC
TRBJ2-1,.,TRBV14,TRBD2,CASSPGLTDNEQFF,TGTGCCAGCTCTCCGGGACTAACAGACAATGAGCAGTTCTTC
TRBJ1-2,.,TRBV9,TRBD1,CASSGMDRDVGGYTF,TGTGCCAGCAGTGGAATGGACAGGGACGTAGGGGGCTACACCTTC
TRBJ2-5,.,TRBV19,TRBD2,CASSTGLAVIETQYF,TGTGCCAGTAGTACAGGACTAGCTGTAATAGAGACCCAGTACTTC
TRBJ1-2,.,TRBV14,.,CASSSGQPYGYTF,TGTGCCAGCAGCAGCGGACAGCCCTATGGCTACACCTTC
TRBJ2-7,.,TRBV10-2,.,CASSDKWAVRGTYEQYF,TGCGCCAGCAGTGATAAGTGGGCGGTCCGGGGAACCTACGAGCAGTACTTC
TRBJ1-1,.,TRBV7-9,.,CASIQAGDTEAFF,TGTGCCAGCATCCAGGCGGGGGACACTGAAGCTTTCTTT
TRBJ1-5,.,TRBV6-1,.,CASKLRASTNQPQHF,TGTGCCAGCAAACTTAGGGCATCAACTAATCAGCCCCAGCATTTT
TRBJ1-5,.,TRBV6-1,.,CASSVGTENQPQHF,TGTGCCAGCAGTGTAGGGACGGAGAATCAGCCCCAGCATTTT
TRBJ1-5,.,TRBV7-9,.,CASSLAIGQSNQPQHF,TGTGCCAGCAGCTTAGCGATTGGACAAAGCAATCAGCCCCAGCATTTT
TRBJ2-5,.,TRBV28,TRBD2,CASSSLAGAGEETQYF,TGTGCCAGCAGTTCTCTAGCGGGGGCCGGTGAGGAGACCCAGTACTTC
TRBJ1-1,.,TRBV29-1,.,CSVEKGYATFF,TGCAGCGTTGAAAAGGGATATGCGACTTTCTTT
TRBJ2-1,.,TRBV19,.,CASSIGVPNEQFF,TGTGCCAGTAGTATAGGCGTCCCCAATGAGCAGTTCTTC
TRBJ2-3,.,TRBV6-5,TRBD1,CASSYSRGQSTDTQYF,TGTGCCAGCAGTTACTCGAGGGGGCAAAGCACAGATACGCAGTATTTT
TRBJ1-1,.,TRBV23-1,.,CASSRTLNTEAFF,TGCGCCAGCAGTCGAACGTTGAACACTGAAGCTTTCTTT